This T cell receptor beta chain was profiled in a study of long-term antiretroviral therapy in people with HIV. With 0 bases clipped from V and 7 bases from J, the junction kept 12 bases outside the gene matches. The germline gives CDR1 LGHNA, CDR2 YNFKEQ. CDR3 length: 19 amino acids. Every HIV-positive participant received treatment in the United States. Survey level was the resolution at which the v3.0 immunoSEQ assay ran. Generated by immunoSEQ multiplex PCR, the TCRdb table keeps only in-frame clones and is missing some. The sample shows approximately 21,000 clones, roughly nine tenths of them seen only once.

This clonotype was sampled from a woman in her 30s with HIV. Sequenced material: unsorted PBMCs, taken nearly 4.5 years before starting antiretroviral therapy. The chain combines TRBV4-2 with TRBJ2-2; TRBD2 matches 12 bases. In nucleotides, the CDR3 is TGTGCCAGCAGCCAAGATAGGGCTAGCGGGGGGGCTTCGGTCGGGGAGCTGTTTTTT. It translates to CASSQDRASGGASVGELFF.